This T cell receptor beta chain was profiled in a study of regulatory T cells in long-lasting Graves disease. Whole-study findings and limits: Study of thyroid tissue was not done, with only peripheral blood studied. The study found lower TCR diversity in persistent Graves' patients than in newly diagnosed ones.

For TCR beta, libraries came from iRepertoire HTBI primers and Arm-PCR of CDR3 regions. TCRdb analysed the multiplex PCR reads with MiXCR anew, one entry per CDR3 protein. Of approximately 540,000 distinct CDR3 sequences in the sample, 12% were seen once. With V trimmed by 2 bases and J by 5 bases, 14 bases remained unmatched. This CDR3 comprises 18 residues. Germline CDR1 reads SGHTA; CDR2 reads FQGTGA. Time point reported: newly diagnosed GD, antithyroid drugs for less than 3 months. PBMC-derived RNA was used for the TCR library. This clonotype was seen more than once but under ten times. Its antigen remains unidentified. The same sample was also studied in work on T cells in Graves' hyperthyroidism and ophthalmopathy. This second study notes: HTBI primers were the set used in a first-round RT-PCR of the TCR CDR3.

The J gene is TRBJ2-5, the V gene TRBV7-3; 10 bases are a match to TRBD1. The sequence came from a woman aged 30 to 39 with Graves disease. Sequenced material: peripheral blood mononuclear cells (PBMCs), taken at new diagnosis, from a patient treated with antithyroid drugs. The CDR3 sequence is CASSLRGGRDRGQETQYF. CDR3 nucleotide sequence: TGTGCCAGCAGCTTACGGGGTGGTAGGGACAGGGGACAGGAGACCCAGTACTTC.